A selection of T cell receptor beta chains follows, all from one sample in a study of blood T cells in healthy people across ages. TCRdb redid the calling of the 5' RACE reads with MiXCR, one entry per CDR3 protein. The repertoire includes some 1.5 million distinct CDR3 sequences, approximately 30% of them detected once, and 7.7% sits in the top ten. Sequencing was performed on blood. The receptors were sampled from a woman younger than 45 in good health. Both conserved end residues are part of each CDR3. The D gene is left open where the match is weak.

V gene | D gene | CDR3 protein
TRBV11-2 | . | CASSLALGCTDTQYF
TRBV7-2 | . | CASSLGPASPLHF
TRBV5-1 | TRBD2 | CASSFGLAGEVSGNEQFF
TRBV6-2/TRBV6-3 | . | CASTDSVTYEQYF
TRBV21-1 | . | CASSTHRGRRYERYF
TRBV19 | . | CAIRGQGGIQYF
TRBV10-2 | . | CASSEQIRGGYGYTF
TRBV12-3/TRBV12-4 | . | CASSGGAANEKLFF
TRBV7-2 | . | CASSLAGTDNQPQHF
TRBV20-1 | . | CSARLLGSSYNEQFF
TRBV15 | . | CATSREGSSNQPQHF
TRBV4-1 | TRBD2 | CASSQKTASGGTYNEQFF
TRBV4-1 | TRBD2 | CASSQGGGGARFTQYF
TRBV12-3/TRBV12-4 | . | CASNLMTDYEQYF
TRBV20-1 | TRBD1 | CSAGRGDRPSYEQYF
TRBV6-2/TRBV6-3 | . | CASSYSTRRDEQYF
TRBV3-1 | . | CASSQEVPSGADTQYF
TRBV10-2 | TRBD1 | CASSEPGTGEAEQFF
TRBV5-1 | TRBD2 | CASSSVERGPTDTQYF
TRBV12-3/TRBV12-4 | TRBD1 | CASSLEGTGSAGYTF
TRBV29-1 | . | CSVFNSEAFF
TRBV28 | TRBD1 | CASSLRTGGTEAFF
TRBV11-2 | . | CASSLWTGANVLTF
TRBV6-5 | . | CASSYRAGEELFF
TRBV2 | . | CASSTGFYGEQYF
TRBV7-9 | . | CASSSSLAEKRGNEQFF
TRBV21-1 | . | CASSSHWGNEQYF
TRBV7-2 | . | CASSSGRGGTDGYTF
TRBV29-1 | . | CSVRTDTQEPQHF
TRBV6-6 | TRBD1 | CASRGQGTLETQYF
TRBV5-1 | TRBD1 | CASSTGQGGSSYNSPLHF
TRBV12-3/TRBV12-4 | . | CASSLSQYSNQPQHF
TRBV5-1 | . | CASSSGEGAGDRNIQYF
TRBV2 | . | CASSEQQGGQPQHF
TRBV10-3 | . | CAISEPAAAGADRETQYF
TRBV2 | . | CASSDSGPEQFF
TRBV12-3/TRBV12-4 | TRBD2 | CASSLIAGGLGEQFF
TRBV6-5 | TRBD1 | CASSSDRIDTGELFF
TRBV14 | TRBD2 | CASSQVPLAGYEQYF
TRBV20-1 | TRBD1 | CSARDPRQGADYGYTF
TRBV3-1 | . | CASSQESWRATQYF
TRBV7-3 | TRBD1 | CASSEGGAGTEAFF
TRBV20-1 | . | CSARARANEQFF
TRBV10-3 | . | CAISEADSYEQYF
TRBV10-2 | . | CASAEAPRQGEQYF
TRBV29-1 | . | CSVVAGAPYNEQFF
TRBV5-1 | . | CASSLYASTDTQYF
TRBV28 | . | CAGSSDGSYTF
TRBV5-1 | TRBD2 | CASSLERGGTVYNEQFF
TRBV7-2 | . | CASSFEAGFAQAEKLFF
TRBV20-1 | . | CSVSDSGELFF
TRBV5-1 | TRBD1 | CASSLADMTGGSGYTF
TRBV20-1 | . | CSASHTLDYGYTF
TRBV20-1 | . | CSARDLRGDYNEQFF